This note documents a single T cell receptor (beta chain) sequence. Sequenced by immunoSEQ multiplex PCR; TCRdb stores in-frame clones only, minus some. The top ten hold roughly 2.1% of the sample, which has about 130,000 clones, more than 85% seen once. The entry originates in a study of blood T cell repertoires in COVID-19. Study as a whole: PBMCs, B-cell-depleted T cells, or T cells provided the cDNA or gDNA that made up the material.

The clonotype comes from a man aged 45-65 years with COVID-19, enrolled during active disease. Sequences were obtained from peripheral blood.

CDR3 loop: CASSEGLGGHYGYTF. The DNA of the CDR3 is TGTGCCAGCAGTGAAGGCCTAGGAGGCCACTATGGCTACACCTTC. The V call is TRBV25-1, the J call TRBJ1-2; D not certain. The V gene's germline CDR1 is MGHDK and CDR2 SYGVNS. V gave up 2 bases and J gave up 3 bases, with 13 bases separating them. CDR3 length equals 15 residues.